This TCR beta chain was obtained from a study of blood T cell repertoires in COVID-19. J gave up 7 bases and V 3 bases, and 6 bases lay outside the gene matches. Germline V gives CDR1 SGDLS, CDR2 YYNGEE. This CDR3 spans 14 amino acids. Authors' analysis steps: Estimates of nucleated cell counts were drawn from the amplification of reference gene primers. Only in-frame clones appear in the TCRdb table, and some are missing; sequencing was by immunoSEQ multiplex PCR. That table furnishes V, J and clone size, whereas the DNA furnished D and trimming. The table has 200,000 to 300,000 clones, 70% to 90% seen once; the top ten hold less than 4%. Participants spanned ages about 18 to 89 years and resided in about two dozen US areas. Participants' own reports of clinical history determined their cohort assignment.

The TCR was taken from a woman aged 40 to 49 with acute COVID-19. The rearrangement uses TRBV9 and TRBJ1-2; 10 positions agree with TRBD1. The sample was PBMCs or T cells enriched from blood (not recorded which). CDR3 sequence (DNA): TGTGCCAGCAGCGGGACAGGGGGGTTTCTTGGCTACACCTTC. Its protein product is CASSGTGGFLGYTF.